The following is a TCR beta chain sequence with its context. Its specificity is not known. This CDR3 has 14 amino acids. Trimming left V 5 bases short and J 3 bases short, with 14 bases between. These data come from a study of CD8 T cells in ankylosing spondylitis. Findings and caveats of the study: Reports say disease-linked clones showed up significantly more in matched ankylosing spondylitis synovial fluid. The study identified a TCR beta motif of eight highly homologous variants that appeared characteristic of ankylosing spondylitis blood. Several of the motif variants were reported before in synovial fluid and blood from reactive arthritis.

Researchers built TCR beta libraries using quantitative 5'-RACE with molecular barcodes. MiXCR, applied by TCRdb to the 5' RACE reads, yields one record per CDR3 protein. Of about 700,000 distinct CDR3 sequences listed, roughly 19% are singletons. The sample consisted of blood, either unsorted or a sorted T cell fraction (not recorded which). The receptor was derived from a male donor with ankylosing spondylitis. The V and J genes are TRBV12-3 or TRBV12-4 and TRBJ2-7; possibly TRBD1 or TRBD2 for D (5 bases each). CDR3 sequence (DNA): TGTGCCAGCAGTGCCGGGACCCTGAACTACGAGCAGTACTTC. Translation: CASSAGTLNYEQYF.